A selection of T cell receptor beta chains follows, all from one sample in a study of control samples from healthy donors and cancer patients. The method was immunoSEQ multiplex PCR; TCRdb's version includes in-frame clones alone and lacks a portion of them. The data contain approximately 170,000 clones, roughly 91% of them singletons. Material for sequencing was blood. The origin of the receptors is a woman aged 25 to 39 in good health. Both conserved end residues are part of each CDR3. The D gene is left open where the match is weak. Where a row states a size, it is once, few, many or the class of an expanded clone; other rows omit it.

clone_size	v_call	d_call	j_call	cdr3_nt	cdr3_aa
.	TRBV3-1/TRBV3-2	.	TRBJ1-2	TGTGCCAGCAGCACCGGGACGGGAGCTAACTATGGCTACACCTTC	CASSTGTGANYGYTF
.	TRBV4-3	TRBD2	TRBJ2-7	TGCGCCAGCAGCCAAGATCGATGGAAACTAGCGGGAGACGACGAGCAGTACTTC	CASSQDRWKLAGDDEQYF
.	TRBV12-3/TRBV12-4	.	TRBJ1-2	TGTGCCAGCAGGGACAACGCTAACTATGGCTACACCTTC	CASRDNANYGYTF
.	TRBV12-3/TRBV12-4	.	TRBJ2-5	TGTGCCAGCAGGACAGGGAGGTGGGAGACCCAGTACTTC	CASRTGRWETQYF
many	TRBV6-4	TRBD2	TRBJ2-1	TGTGCCAGCAGTGACTCGGGACTAGCGGGACCCAATGAGCAGTTCTTC	CASSDSGLAGPNEQFF
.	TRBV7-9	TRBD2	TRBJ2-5	TGTGCCAGCAGCGCCATAGCGGGGGGGGAGACCCAGTACTTC	CASSAIAGGETQYF
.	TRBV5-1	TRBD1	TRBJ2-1	TGCGCCAGCAGCTTAACAGGGGGCTCCTACAATGAGCAGTTCTTC	CASSLTGGSYNEQFF
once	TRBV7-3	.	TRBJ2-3	TGTGCCAGCAGCTTAATGCGGGAAAGCACAGATACGCAGTATTTT	CASSLMRESTDTQYF
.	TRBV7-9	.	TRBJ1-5	TGTGCCAGCAGCAATACAGAATATAGCAATCAGCCCCAGCATTTT	CASSNTEYSNQPQHF
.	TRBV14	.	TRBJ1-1	TGTGCCAGCAGCCGACTACAGGGTCTGAACACTGAAGCTTTCTTT	CASSRLQGLNTEAFF
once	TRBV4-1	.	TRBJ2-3	TGCGCCAGCAGCCAAGAAAGAAGGGGCGATACGCAGTATTTT	CASSQERRGDTQYF
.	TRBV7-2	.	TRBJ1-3	TGTGCCAGCGGACTCGCCAGGGGCGCTGGAAACACCATATATTTT	CASGLARGAGNTIYF
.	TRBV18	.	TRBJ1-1	TGTGCCAGCTCACCAGACAAACACACTGAAGCTTTCTTT	CASSPDKHTEAFF
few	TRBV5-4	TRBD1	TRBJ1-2	TGTGCCAGCAGCGGGACCGGGACAGGGAACTATGGCTACACCTTC	CASSGTGTGNYGYTF
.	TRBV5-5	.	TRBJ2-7	TGTGCCAGCAGCTTGGGCAGGGCTCAGTACTTC	CASSLGRAQYF
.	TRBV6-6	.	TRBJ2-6	TGTGCCAGCAGTGCACCCTCTGGGGCCAACGTCCTGACTTTC	CASSAPSGANVLTF
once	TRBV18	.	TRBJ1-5	TGTGCCAGCTCACTTATGGGACTGATCAATCAGCCCCAGCATTTT	CASSLMGLINQPQHF
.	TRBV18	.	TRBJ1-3	TGTGCCAGCTCACCCACAGACTCTGGAAACACCATATATTTT	CASSPTDSGNTIYF
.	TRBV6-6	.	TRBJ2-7	TGTGCCAGCAGTCCGGGACGGGAGGAGCAGTACTTC	CASSPGREEQYF
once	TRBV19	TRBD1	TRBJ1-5	TGTGCCAGTAAAAGGGGGACAGTTCAGCCCCAGCATTTT	CASKRGTVQPQHF
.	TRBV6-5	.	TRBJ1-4	TGTGCCAGCAGGAAACAGGCTGCAACTAATGAAAAACTGTTTTTT	CASRKQAATNEKLFF
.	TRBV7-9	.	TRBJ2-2	TGTGCCAGCAGCTTAAGGGGGGGCTTTACCGGGGAGCTGTTTTTT	CASSLRGGFTGELFF
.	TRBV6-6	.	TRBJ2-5	TGTGCCAGCAGTTACTCGGGCGGGTCCTTCCAAGAGACCCAGTACTTC	CASSYSGGSFQETQYF
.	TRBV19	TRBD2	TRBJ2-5	TGTGCCAGTAGTATATCTACTAGCGGGAGAGAGACCCAGTACTTC	CASSISTSGRETQYF
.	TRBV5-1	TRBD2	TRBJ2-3	TGCGCCAGCAGCTTGGCGGCGGGGGGGCCAGATACGCAGTATTTT	CASSLAAGGPDTQYF
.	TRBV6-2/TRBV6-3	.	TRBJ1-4	TGTGCCAGCAGTTACGGGCGGTCTAATGAAAAACTGTTTTTT	CASSYGRSNEKLFF
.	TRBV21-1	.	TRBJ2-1	TGTGCCAGCAGCAAAGGGGGGACTAGCGGGACCTACAATGAGCAGTTCTTC	CASSKGGTSGTYNEQFF
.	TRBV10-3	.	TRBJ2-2	TGTGCCATCAGTGAGGCTCAGGGGAACACCGGGGAGCTGTTTTTT	CAISEAQGNTGELFF
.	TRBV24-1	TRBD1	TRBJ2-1	TGTGCCACCAGTCCGGGACAGGGCGACAATGAGCAGTTCTTC	CATSPGQGDNEQFF